This T cell receptor beta chain is from a study of blood T cell repertoires in COVID-19. Study at large: Acute and convalescent COVID-19 specimens originated in the United States, Italy and Spain. In each case, the material was cDNA or gDNA derived from T cells, B-cell-depleted T cells, or PBMCs.

Germline CDR1 is SGHDN and CDR2 is FVKESK. V was clipped by 1 base and J by 1 base, with 8 bases between them. The CDR3 is made up of 14 amino acids. In the original workflow: From reference gene primer amplification, estimates of nucleated cell counts were derived. The assay was immunoSEQ multiplex PCR, and TCRdb's table has in-frame clones only and misses some. V and J calls and clone size are copied from that table; D and trimming were computed from the DNA. The table records about 140,000 clones, 70% to 90% of them present only once. The source material was peripheral blood. The sequence derives from a human donor in a cohort sampled during active COVID-19. This chain connects TRBV14 to TRBJ2-7; D gene uncertain. CDR3 sequence (DNA): TGTGCCAGCAGCCAAGCGTACGGTTCCTACGAGCAGTACTTC. Amino acids: CASSQAYGSYEQYF.